This T cell receptor beta chain was captured by sequencing in a study of T-cell memory formation after mild COVID-19. At the level of the study: Across donors, TCR clusters were largely donor specific.

Germline lookup yields CDR1 SEHNR and CDR2 FQNEAQ (reference sequence). V was clipped by 4 bases and J by 11 bases; unmatched bases: 19. The CDR3 contains 19 residues. General study results and limits: Chiefly within CM and EM were the contracting CD4+ clones; CD8+ ones were within EMRA. Clones shrinking between day 15 and 85 showed a balanced CD4/CD8 split, and those that grew later tilted toward CD4+.

This clonotype has only a few counts. The antigen remains unidentified. Barcoded TCR alpha and TCR beta cDNA libraries with UMIs came from 5'RACE using constant-segment primers. TCRdb itself ran the 5' RACE reads through MiXCR, one entry per CDR3 protein. The table records roughly 350,000 distinct CDR3 sequences, 25% to 30% of them present only once. Input material: PBMCs or a T cell subset sorted from them (not recorded which). The chain employs TRBV7-9 and TRBJ1-6, with 11 bases fitting TRBD1. This sequence was found in an adult woman who had mild COVID-19 (a few samples of this study predate the infection). Cell type and time point are not known. The CDR3 region is CASSSPPGTGGALSAPLHF. The DNA of the CDR3 is TGTGCCAGCAGCTCACCTCCCGGGACAGGGGGAGCATTAAGTGCACCCCTCCACTTT.